This T cell receptor beta chain stems from a study of spatial heterogeneity in lung cancer. Described time point: sample taken at primary tumor resection. Findings and limits, study-wide: Expanded alpha and beta TCR counts within tumors tracked tumor mutation counts.

The V gene lost 5 bases and the J gene lost 1 base, with 11 bases spanning the gap. In germline, CDR1 is SGHVS, CDR2 FQNEAQ. The length of the CDR3 is 14 residues. TCRdb itself ran the 5' RACE reads through MiXCR, one entry per CDR3 protein. The data contain almost 450 distinct CDR3 sequences, 10% of them singletons. This clonotype counts as medium-sized (0.01 to 0.1%). As yet, its antigen is unknown. This beta chain represents an off-target read in a library built for alpha chains; its size is of limited meaning. The V call is TRBV7-8, the J call TRBJ2-5; TRBD1 is a possible D gene (5 bases). The specimen comprised lung tumor tissue, sampled at surgery. The sequence was obtained from a male donor with early-stage non-small cell lung cancer. The CDR3 loop reads CASSLTVFQETQYF. CDR3 in DNA: TGTGCCAGCAGCCTGACAGTCTTCCAAGAGACCCAGTACTTC. Full variable domain (remainder filled in from reference TRBV7-8 and TRBJ2-5): GAGVSQSPRYKVAKRGQDVALRCDPISGHVSLFWYQQALGQGPEFLTYFQNEAQLDKSGLPSDRFFAERPEGSVSTLKIQRTQQEDSAVYLCASSLTVFQETQYFGPGTRLLVL.